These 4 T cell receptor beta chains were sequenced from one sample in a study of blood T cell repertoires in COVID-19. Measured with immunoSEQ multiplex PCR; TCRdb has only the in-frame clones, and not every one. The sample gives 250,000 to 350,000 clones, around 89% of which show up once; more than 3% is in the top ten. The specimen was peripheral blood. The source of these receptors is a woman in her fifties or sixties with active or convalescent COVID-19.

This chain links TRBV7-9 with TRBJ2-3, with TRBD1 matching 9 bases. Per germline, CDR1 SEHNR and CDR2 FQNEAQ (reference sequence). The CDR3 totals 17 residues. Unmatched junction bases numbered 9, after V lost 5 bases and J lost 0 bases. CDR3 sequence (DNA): TGTGCCAGCAGCACGGGACAGGGCTTCCCTAGCACAGATACGCAGTATTTT. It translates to CASSTGQGFPSTDTQYF.

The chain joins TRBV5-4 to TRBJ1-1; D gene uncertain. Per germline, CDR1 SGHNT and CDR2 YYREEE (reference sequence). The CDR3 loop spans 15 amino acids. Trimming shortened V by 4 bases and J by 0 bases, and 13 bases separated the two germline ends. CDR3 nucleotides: TGTGCCAGCAGCAGGGCGGGAAGACTGAACACTGAAGCTTTCTTT. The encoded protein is CASSRAGRLNTEAFF.

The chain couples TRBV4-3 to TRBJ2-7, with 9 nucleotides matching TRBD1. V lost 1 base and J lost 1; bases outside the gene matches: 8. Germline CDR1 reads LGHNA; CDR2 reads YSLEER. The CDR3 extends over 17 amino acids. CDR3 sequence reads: CASSQGRLGTGSYEQYF. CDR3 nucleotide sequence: TGCGCCAGCAGCCAAGGCCGATTAGGGACAGGGTCCTACGAGCAGTACTTC.

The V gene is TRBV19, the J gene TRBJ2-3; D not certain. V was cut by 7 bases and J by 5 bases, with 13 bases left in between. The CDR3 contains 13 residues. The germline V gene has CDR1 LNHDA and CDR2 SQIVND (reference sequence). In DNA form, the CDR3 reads TGTGCCAGTACCCCCGGTCTTCTAGATACGCAGTATTTT. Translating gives CASTPGLLDTQYF.